This T cell receptor beta chain emerged from a study of T cell responses to AZD1222 COVID-19 vaccine. Study-wide findings and caveats: Spike as a whole was targeted by vaccine-associated CD4 TCRs, dominant at 160-218 and 743-854. Elevations in Spike-specific TCR breadth and depth followed administration of two AZD1222 doses.

Comment on this clone: The target antigen is unknown.

CDR3 size: 15 residues. Profiling relied on immunoSEQ multiplex PCR, and the TCRdb table lists in-frame clones only, not all of them. This table has around 69,000 clones, 88% appearing once. The sequenced sample was peripheral blood, obtained on day 0 of AZD1222 vaccination. The sequence came from an adult in good health. This chain connects TRBV12-1 to TRBJ2-7; the table's D call, TRBD1, was not checked against the DNA. TRBV12-1 is flagged as a pseudogene. CDR3 region: CASSFGGGRMYEQYV. CDR3 DNA sequence: TGTGCCAGCAGCTTTGGGGGCGGACGGATGTACGAGCAGTACGTC.